This record concerns one T cell receptor (beta chain) sequence. The data were obtained in a study of cytomegalovirus exposure and HLA in healthy donors. Use of 60 Vbeta and 13 Jbeta primers characterized the PCR. Clones were read by immunoSEQ multiplex PCR, and TCRdb kept only the in-frame ones, dropping some. The table shows some 140,000 clones, with under 85% occurring only once. J gave up 2 bases and V 3 bases, and 10 bases lay outside the gene matches. The CDR3 length is 16 residues. The V gene's germline CDR1 is SGHNT and CDR2 YYREEE (reference sequence). The sequenced material came from PBMCs. The sequence was obtained from a man between 18 and 29 years old in good health and CMV-seronegative. J is TRBJ2-7 and V is TRBV5-4, with 8 bases aligning to TRBD1. As DNA, the CDR3 is TGTGCCAGCAGCTCGTACGGGGACAGGATTACCTACGAGCAGTACTTC. Encoded protein: CASSSYGDRITYEQYF. The whole variable domain, filled in from reference TRBV5-4 and TRBJ2-7, reads ETGVTQSPTHLIKTRGQQVTLRCSSQSGHNTVSWYQQALGQGPQFIFQYYREEENGRGNFPPRFSGLQFPNYSSELNVNALELDDSALYLCASSSYGDRITYEQYFGPGTRLTVT.